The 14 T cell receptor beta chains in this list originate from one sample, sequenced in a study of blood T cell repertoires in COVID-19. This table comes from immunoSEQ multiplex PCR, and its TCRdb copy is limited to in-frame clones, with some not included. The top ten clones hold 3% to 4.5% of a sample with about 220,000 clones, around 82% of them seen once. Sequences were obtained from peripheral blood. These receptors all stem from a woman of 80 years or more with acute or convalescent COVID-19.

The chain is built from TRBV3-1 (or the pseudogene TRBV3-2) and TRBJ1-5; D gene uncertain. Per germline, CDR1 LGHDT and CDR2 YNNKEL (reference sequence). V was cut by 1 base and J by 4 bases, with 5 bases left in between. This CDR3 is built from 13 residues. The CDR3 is CASSQVVNQPQHF. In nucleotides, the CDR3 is TGTGCCAGCAGCCAAGTCGTGAATCAGCCCCAGCATTTT.

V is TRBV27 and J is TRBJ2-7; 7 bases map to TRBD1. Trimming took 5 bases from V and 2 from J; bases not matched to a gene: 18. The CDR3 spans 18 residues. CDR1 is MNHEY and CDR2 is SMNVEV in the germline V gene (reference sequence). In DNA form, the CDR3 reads TGTGCCAGCAGTCCCAGACAGGGTACCATCGGTTCCGCCTACGAGCAGTACTTC. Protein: CASSPRQGTIGSAYEQYF.

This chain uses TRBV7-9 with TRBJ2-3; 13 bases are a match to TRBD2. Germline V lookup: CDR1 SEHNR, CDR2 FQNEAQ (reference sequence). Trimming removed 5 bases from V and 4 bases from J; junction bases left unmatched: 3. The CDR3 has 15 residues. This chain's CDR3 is CASSPGLAGSDTQYF. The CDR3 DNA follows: TGTGCCAGCAGCCCGGGACTAGCGGGGTCAGATACGCAGTATTTT.

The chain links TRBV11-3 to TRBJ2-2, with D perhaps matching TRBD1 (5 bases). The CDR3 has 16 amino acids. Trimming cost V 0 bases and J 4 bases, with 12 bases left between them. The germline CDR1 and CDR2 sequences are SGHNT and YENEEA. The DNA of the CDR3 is TGTGCCAGCAGCTTAGATTCAGGGTCGCTCACCGGGGAGCTGTTTTTT. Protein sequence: CASSLDSGSLTGELFF.

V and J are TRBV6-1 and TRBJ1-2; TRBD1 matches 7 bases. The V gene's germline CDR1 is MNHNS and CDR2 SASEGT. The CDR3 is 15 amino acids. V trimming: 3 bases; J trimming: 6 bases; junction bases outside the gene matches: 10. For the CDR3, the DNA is TGTGCCAGCAGTGAGCAACAGGGGTTTTATCATGGCTACACCTTC. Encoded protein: CASSEQQGFYHGYTF.

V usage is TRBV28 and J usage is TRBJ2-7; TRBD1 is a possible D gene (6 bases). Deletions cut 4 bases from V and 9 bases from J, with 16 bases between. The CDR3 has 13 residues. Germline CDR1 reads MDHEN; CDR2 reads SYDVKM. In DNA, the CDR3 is TGTGCCAGCAGTTACGACAGGCTTTCTGGGCAGTACTTC. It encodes CASSYDRLSGQYF.

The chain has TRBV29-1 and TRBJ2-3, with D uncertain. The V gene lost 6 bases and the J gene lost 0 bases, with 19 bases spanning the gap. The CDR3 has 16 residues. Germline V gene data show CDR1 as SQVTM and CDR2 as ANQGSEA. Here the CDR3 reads CSVDNPTETSTDTQYF. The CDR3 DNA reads TGCAGCGTCGATAACCCGACTGAGACTAGCACAGATACGCAGTATTTT.

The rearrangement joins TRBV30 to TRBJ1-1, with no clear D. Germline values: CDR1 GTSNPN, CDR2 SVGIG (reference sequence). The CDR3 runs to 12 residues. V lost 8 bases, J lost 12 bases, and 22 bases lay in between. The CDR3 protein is CASEIGRQLTFF. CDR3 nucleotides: TGTGCCAGTGAAATAGGGAGGCAGTTAACTTTCTTT.

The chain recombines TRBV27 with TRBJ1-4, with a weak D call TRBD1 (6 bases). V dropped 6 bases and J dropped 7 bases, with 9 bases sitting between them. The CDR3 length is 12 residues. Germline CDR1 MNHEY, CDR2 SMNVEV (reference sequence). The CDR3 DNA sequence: TGTGCCAGCAGACAGGGATCTGAAAAACTGTTTTTT. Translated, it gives CASRQGSEKLFF.

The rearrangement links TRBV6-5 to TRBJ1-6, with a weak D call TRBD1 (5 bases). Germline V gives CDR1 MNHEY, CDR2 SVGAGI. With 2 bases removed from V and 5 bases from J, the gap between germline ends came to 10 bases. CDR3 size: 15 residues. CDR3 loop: CASSYATVNNSPLHF. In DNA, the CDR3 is TGTGCCAGCAGTTACGCGACAGTTAATAATTCACCCCTCCACTTT.

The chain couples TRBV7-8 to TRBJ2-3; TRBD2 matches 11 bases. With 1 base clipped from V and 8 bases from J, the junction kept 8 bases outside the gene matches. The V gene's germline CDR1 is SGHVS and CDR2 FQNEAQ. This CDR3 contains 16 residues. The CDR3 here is CASSLVSGGVLGTQYF. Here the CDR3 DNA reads TGTGCCAGCAGCTTAGTTAGCGGGGGGGTTCTGGGTACGCAGTATTTT.

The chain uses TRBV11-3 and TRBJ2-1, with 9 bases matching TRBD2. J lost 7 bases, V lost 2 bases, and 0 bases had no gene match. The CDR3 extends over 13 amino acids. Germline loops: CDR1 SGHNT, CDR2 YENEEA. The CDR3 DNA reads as TGTGCCAGCAGCTTAAGCGGGGGGAATGAGCAGTTCTTC. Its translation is CASSLSGGNEQFF. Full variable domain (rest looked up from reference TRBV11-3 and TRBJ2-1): EAGVVQSPRYKIIEKKQPVAFWCNPISGHNTLYWYLQNLGQGPELLIRYENEEAVDDSQLPKDRFSAERLKGVDSTLKIQPAELGDSAVYLCASSLSGGNEQFFGPGTRLTVL.

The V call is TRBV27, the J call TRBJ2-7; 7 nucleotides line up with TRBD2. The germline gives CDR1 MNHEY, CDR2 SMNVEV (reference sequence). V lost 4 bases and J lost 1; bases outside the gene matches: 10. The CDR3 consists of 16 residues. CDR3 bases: TGTGCCAGCAGTTCCCCCCGGGAGGTAGCTTCCTACGAGCAGTACTTC. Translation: CASSSPREVASYEQYF.

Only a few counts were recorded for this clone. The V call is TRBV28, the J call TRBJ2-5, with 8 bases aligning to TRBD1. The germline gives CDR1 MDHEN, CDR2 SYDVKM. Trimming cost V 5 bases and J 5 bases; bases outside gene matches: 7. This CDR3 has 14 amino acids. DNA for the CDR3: TGTGCCAGCAGTCCAGGGGGCAGGGTCGAGACCCAGTACTTC. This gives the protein CASSPGGRVETQYF.